The present T cell receptor (beta chain) was sequenced within a study of PD-L1 blockade in urothelial cancer (TCRdb year 2017). The study in broad terms: All patients started therapy around 2014 and received atezolizumab 1,200 mg intravenously every 3 weeks. An ECOG performance status of 0 or 1 was recorded for the patients, and 0 to 3 prior chemotherapy regimens had been received by the patients. Blood samples yielded a median of around 150,000 T cells and more than 75,000 unique TCRs, with median clonality about 0.08. About nine tenths of the roughly 29 patients were males with bladder-origin urothelial cancer, and about 60% of the roughly 30 reported a prior smoking history. Pretreatment blood TCR-seq was available for about 30 patients, at least one posttreatment blood collection was obtained for about 24 patients, and tumor TCR-seq was available for about 24 patients. Durable clinical benefit meant progression-free survival longer than 6 months, and TCR features were also tested against progression-free and overall survival. In the same patients, pretreatment tumors underwent whole exome sequencing and RNA sequencing in addition to TCR sequencing. TCR sequencing covered pretreatment tumor samples and matched, serially collected peripheral blood taken before and after atezolizumab treatment. The study was an exploratory multi-omic analysis of somatic, immune and clinical correlates of response to PD-L1 blockade with atezolizumab in urothelial cancer. Nine patients achieved durable clinical benefit and roughly 20 did not. Blood samples were analyzed 3 weeks after the start of treatment (second dose) and 6 weeks after the start of treatment. Study-level results and caveats: A pretreatment peripheral blood TCR clonality below the median was linked to improved progression-free and overall survival. Greater expansion of tumor-associated TCR clones in peripheral blood 3 weeks after the start of treatment was observed in patients with durable benefit (n of about 21, p = 0.022). Small sample size (n of about 30) and many exploratory analyses mean the results are intended to be hypothesis-generating.

Details on this clone: The antigen it recognizes is unknown. No per-base quality is available; no much larger clone lies one base away.

Synthetic TCR analog templates were spiked into each PCR so that absolute template abundance could be estimated from read counts. The immunoSEQ assay was used to amplify TCRbeta CDR3 regions from genomic DNA with bias-controlled V and J gene primers. Sequencing of rearranged TCRbeta segments was performed at approximately 20X coverage. The study's own analysis went as follows. Clustering was used to correct sequencing errors, and CDR3s were annotated against IMGT so that V, D and J genes could be assigned. Out-of-frame and stop-codon sequences were excluded, and only productive TCRbeta rearrangements were used in downstream analyses. Clonality was computed as one minus Shannon entropy normalized by the log of the number of unique productive sequences. Clones differing between time points or between blood and tumor were identified by Fisher's exact test with Benjamini-Hochberg correction at adjusted p below 0.01. Here the immuneACCESS table is served through TCRdb, limited to in-frame sequences with V and J called. Missing clones are a known gap in these copies; in checked studies unresolved V genes cover under half, and the rest lacks a known reason. D and trimming come from the DNA, and the V and J calls and clone size come from that table. The table for this sample lists some 120,000 clones; about 88% of them were counted only once. The ten largest clonotypes hold about 2.9% of the sample.

According to the study, the label for this sample's time point signals: pretreatment peripheral blood. The cohort comprised fewer than 35 patients with locally advanced or metastatic urothelial carcinoma treated at Memorial Sloan Kettering on a trial protocol. Peripheral blood mononuclear cells were collected pretreatment and during treatment, with between 1 and 8 total time points obtained per patient. The Qiagen DNeasy Blood extraction kit was used to purify genomic DNA from total PBMCs and tumor samples. PBMCs were collected pretreatment and during treatment, and were isolated and stored as previously described. The germline V gene yields SGHVS for CDR1 and FNYEAQ for CDR2. Taken from cysteine to phenylalanine, the CDR3 has 16 residues. This entry keeps only the CDR3 DNA: 48 bases, framed from base 1. Here V drops 1 base and J drops 4 bases, and the junction holds 4 bases not matched to any gene.

This TCR came from a man aged 45-65 years with urothelial cancer. The chain links TRBV7-6 with TRBJ2-7, with 13 bases in between that match TRBD2. Specimen: PBMCs, collected around atezolizumab (anti-PD-L1) treatment. The CDR3 has the sequence CASSLGLAGGLYEQYF. The DNA sequence follows: TGTGCCAGCAGCTTAGGACTAGCGGGAGGACTATACGAGCAGTACTTC.